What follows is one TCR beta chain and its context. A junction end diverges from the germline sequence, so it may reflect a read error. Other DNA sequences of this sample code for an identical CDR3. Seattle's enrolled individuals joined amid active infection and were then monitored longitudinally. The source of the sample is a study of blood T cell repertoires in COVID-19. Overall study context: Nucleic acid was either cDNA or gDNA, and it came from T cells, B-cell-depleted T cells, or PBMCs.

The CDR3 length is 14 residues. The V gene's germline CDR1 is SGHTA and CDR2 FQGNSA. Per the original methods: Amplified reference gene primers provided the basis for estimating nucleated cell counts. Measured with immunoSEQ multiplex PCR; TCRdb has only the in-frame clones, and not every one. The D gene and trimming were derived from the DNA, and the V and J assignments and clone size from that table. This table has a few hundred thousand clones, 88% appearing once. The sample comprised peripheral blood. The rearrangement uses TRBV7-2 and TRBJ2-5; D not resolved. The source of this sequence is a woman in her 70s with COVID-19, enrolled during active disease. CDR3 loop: CASSLGAVKETQYF. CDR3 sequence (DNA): TGTGCTAGCAGCTTAGGTGCAGTTAAAGAGACCCAGTACTTC.